The 3 T cell receptor beta chains listed next were all sequenced from one sample in a study of CD8 T cells in ankylosing spondylitis. TCRdb independently ran MiXCR on the 5' RACE reads; one entry per CDR3 protein. Here the sample spans about 360,000 distinct CDR3 sequences, roughly 15% being singletons. The sequenced sample consisted of blood, either unsorted or a sorted T cell fraction (not recorded which). These receptors all stem from a male donor with ankylosing spondylitis or in good health (not recorded which).

The J gene is TRBJ2-5, the V gene TRBV6-6; the D gene is possibly TRBD2 (5 bases). Germline V lookup: CDR1 MNHNY, CDR2 SVGAGI (reference sequence). V lost 6 bases and J lost 5, with 13 bases in between. CDR3 size: 13 residues. The CDR3 DNA is TGTGCCAGCAGCCCCCGAGGGAGTGAGACCCAGTACTTC. The encoded protein is CASSPRGSETQYF.

The chain is built from TRBV19 and TRBJ1-5; D is unresolved. Germline CDR1 reads LNHDA; CDR2 reads SQIVND (reference sequence). Trimming took off 6 bases at V and 2 bases at J, with 14 bases between the two ends. This CDR3 has 15 residues. As DNA, the CDR3 is TGTGCCAGTAGAGCTCCGGGAGGCGGCAATCAGCCCCAGCATTTT. This encodes CASRAPGGGNQPQHF. Variable domain in full (rest from reference TRBV19 and TRBJ1-5): DGGITQSPKYLFRKEGQNVTLSCEQNLNHDAMYWYRQDPGQGLRLIYYSQIVNDFQKGDIAEGYSVSREKKESFPLTVTSAQKNPTAFYLCASRAPGGGNQPQHFGDGTRLSIL.

The V and J genes are TRBV20-1 and TRBJ2-3; TRBD2 aligns across 7 bases. The V segment lost 5 bases and the J segment 2 bases; nucleotides outside the gene matches: 13. Per germline, CDR1 DFQATT and CDR2 SNEGSKA (reference sequence). This CDR3 spans 16 amino acids. Here the CDR3 DNA reads TGCAGTGCTTCCCCCGACACTAGCGCTTACACAGATACGCAGTATTTT. As protein: CSASPDTSAYTDTQYF.